These 31 T cell receptor beta chains came from one sample sequenced in a study of T cell responses to AZD1222 COVID-19 vaccine. Profiling relied on immunoSEQ multiplex PCR, and the TCRdb table lists in-frame clones only, not all of them. The table includes 150,000 to 200,000 clones, 90% detected once. Sequenced material: peripheral blood, taken 28 days after the second AZD1222 dose. The receptors shown here come from an adult who received the AZD1222 COVID-19 vaccine.

This sequence joins TRBV7-3 and TRBJ2-6; D gene unclear. Germline V gene sequence: CDR1 SGHTA, CDR2 FQGTGA. V dropped 0 bases and J dropped 1 base, with 7 bases sitting between them. This CDR3 spans 16 amino acids. CDR3 DNA: TGTGCCAGCAGCTTAACGTTCGGGTCTGGGGCCAACGTCCTGACTTTC. Translation: CASSLTFGSGANVLTF.

CDR3 bases: TGTGCCAGCAGAAAGATCAAGACCGGGACAGGGGTTTTAGCCTACACCTTC. This translates into CASRKIKTGTGVLAYTF. The chain is built from TRBV28 and TRBJ1-2; 10 positions agree with TRBD1. CDR3 length: 17 residues. V dropped 6 bases and J dropped 10; count of bases not matched to a gene: 20. CDR1 is MDHEN and CDR2 is SYDVKM in the germline V gene.

V and J are TRBV28 and TRBJ1-5; TRBD1 matches at 7 bases. V shed 6 bases and J 3 bases; nucleotides not matched to a gene: 8. This CDR3 spans 15 amino acids. The germline V gene encodes CDR1 MDHEN and CDR2 SYDVKM. The CDR3 here is CASRYTGQYNQPQHF. For the CDR3, the DNA is TGTGCCAGCAGATATACGGGACAGTACAATCAGCCCCAGCATTTT.

The chain carries TRBV2 and TRBJ1-2; TRBD1 might be the D (5 bases). The CDR3 extends over 14 amino acids. V was cut by 8 bases and J by 14 bases, with 27 bases left in between. In germline, CDR1 is SNHLY, CDR2 FYNNEI. CDR3 sequence reads: CASSEGPGPPPMTF. CDR3 coding DNA: TGTGCCAGCTCAGAGGGGCCAGGACCGCCCCCTATGACCTTC.

The chain combines TRBV7-2 with TRBJ2-5; no reliable D call. Germline V gene lookup returns CDR1 SGHTA and CDR2 FQGNSA. The CDR3 is 12 residues long. V was clipped by 4 bases and J by 5 bases, with 8 bases between them. CDR3: CASSSSLETQYF. DNA for the CDR3: TGTGCCAGCAGCTCATCCCTGGAGACCCAGTACTTC.

CDR3 DNA sequence: TGCAGTGCTCTCGAGTACGAGCAGTACTTC. Translating gives CSALEYEQYF. The chain couples TRBV20-1 to TRBJ2-7; D uncertain. The germline CDR1 and CDR2 sequences are DFQATT and SNEGSKA (reference sequence). The CDR3 runs to 10 residues. Between the trimmed V and J ends, which lost 5 bases and 4 bases, there was a span of 6 bases.

The chain is built from TRBV19 and TRBJ1-2; D is ambiguous. The CDR3 extends over 15 amino acids. The germline V and J ends were trimmed by 4 bases and 2 bases, with 14 bases remaining between them. Germline CDR1 LNHDA, CDR2 SQIVND (reference sequence). CDR3: CASSRYTETNYGYTF. The CDR3 region has the DNA TGTGCCAGTAGTAGGTACACGGAAACGAACTATGGCTACACCTTC.

The chain is built from TRBV6-1 and TRBJ1-1, with TRBD1 identical over 7 bases. The germline V gene has CDR1 MNHNS and CDR2 SASEGT. The ends lost 5 bases at V and 4 bases at J; junction bases unmatched: 7. The CDR3 has 14 residues. CDR3 protein: CASSPHGDSTEAFF. For the CDR3, the DNA is TGTGCCAGCAGTCCGCACGGGGACAGCACTGAAGCTTTCTTT.

CDR3 sequence: CASSLGLAGSYEQYF. CDR3 bases: TGTGCCAGCAGCTTAGGACTAGCGGGTTCCTACGAGCAGTACTTC. The J gene is TRBJ2-7, the V gene TRBV5-5; TRBD2 matches at 11 bases. The CDR3 runs 15 residues. In germline, CDR1 is SGHKS, CDR2 YYEKEE (reference sequence). V lost 2 bases, J lost 1 base, and 2 bases stayed unmatched.

The chain combines TRBV24-1 with TRBJ1-5, with TRBD1 matching over 9 bases. This CDR3 region has 15 residues. CDR1 and CDR2 from the germline V gene are KGHDR and SFDVKD. The V gene end was trimmed by 3 bases and the J gene end by 2 bases; junction bases not matched to a gene: 1. CDR3: CATSDTGGRNQPQHF. In DNA form, the CDR3 reads TGTGCCACCAGTGATACAGGGGGCCGCAATCAGCCCCAGCATTTT.

V and J are TRBV30 and TRBJ1-5; 9 bases are a match to TRBD1. The CDR3 runs 14 residues. V lost 3 bases, J lost 4 bases, and 4 bases stayed unmatched. The germline gives CDR1 GTSNPN, CDR2 SVGIG (reference sequence). CDR3 coding DNA: TGTGCCTGGAGAGGGACAGGGCTTAATCAGCCCCAGCATTTT. It translates to CAWRGTGLNQPQHF. Looking up the rest from reference TRBV30 and TRBJ1-5 gives the full variable domain: SQTIHQWPATLVQPVGSPLSLECTVEGTSNPNLYWYRQAAGRGLQLLFYSVGIGQISSEVPQNLSASRPQDRQFILSSKKLLLSDSGFYLCAWRGTGLNQPQHFGDGTRLSIL.

The chain carries TRBV5-1 and TRBJ1-6; D gene uncertain. This CDR3 is 17 amino acids long. Trimming took off 0 bases at V and 0 bases at J, with 10 bases between the two ends. Germline CDR1 reads SGHRS; CDR2 reads YFSETQ. The CDR3, as DNA: TGCGCCAGCAGCTTGGCCGGTCAGAGCTCCTATAATTCACCCCTCCACTTT. This gives the protein CASSLAGQSSYNSPLHF.

V and J are TRBV2 and TRBJ2-4; 11 bases are shared with TRBD2. V was pared by 6 bases and J by 6 bases, with 10 bases of the junction left unmatched. CDR3 size: 16 residues. Germline CDR1 and CDR2: SNHLY and FYNNEI. In DNA form, the CDR3 reads TGTGCCAGCAGCGGGACAGTCACTAGCGGGAGAAACATTCAGTACTTC. Encoded protein: CASSGTVTSGRNIQYF.

The gene calls are TRBV5-6 and TRBJ1-2; possibly TRBD1 for D (5 bases). This CDR3 has 14 residues. Germline assignment: CDR1 SGHDT and CDR2 YYEEEE. The ends were cut back, 5 bases at V and 4 bases at J, with 15 bases in the middle. The CDR3 loop is CASSRGRPSYGYTF. The CDR3 DNA is TGTGCCAGCAGTAGGGGACGCCCGTCCTATGGCTACACCTTC.

This clone has only a few counts. The rearrangement uses TRBV6-5 and TRBJ1-2; no clear D gene. The CDR3 totals 13 residues. Trimming left V 7 bases short and J 4 bases short, with 13 bases between. Germline assignment: CDR1 MNHEY and CDR2 SVGAGI. The CDR3 is CASNMEPRYGYTF. The CDR3 DNA reads TGTGCCAGCAACATGGAACCTCGCTATGGCTACACCTTC.

The chain combines TRBV6-6 with TRBJ1-5; no definite D call. The V end was cut by 2 bases, the J end by 0 bases, with 8 bases between. This CDR3 comprises 15 residues. Looked up from germline, CDR1 is MNHNY and CDR2 is SVGAGI (reference sequence). CDR3 sequence: CASSYSGISNQPQHF. The CDR3 DNA is TGTGCCAGCAGTTACAGTGGGATTAGCAATCAGCCCCAGCATTTT.

V usage is TRBV28 and J usage is TRBJ2-7, with a tentative D call TRBD1 (7 bases). The CDR3 totals 15 residues. The germline V gene encodes CDR1 MDHEN and CDR2 SYDVKM. V dropped 4 bases and J dropped 3 bases, with 16 bases sitting between them. The CDR3 protein is CASSYRYRGGYEQYF. In nucleotides, the CDR3 is TGTGCCAGCAGTTACCGGTACAGGGGAGGCTACGAGCAGTACTTC.

This clone was picked up one time. This chain connects TRBV18 to TRBJ2-5; possible D gene TRBD2, 6 bases. Germline V CDR1 and CDR2: KGHSH, LQKENI. The V end lost 6 bases, the J end lost 4 bases, and 24 bases lay between the germline ends. The CDR3 runs to 17 residues. In DNA form, the CDR3 reads TGTGCCAGCTCCCGCGACACCACCGGGAGTAGGGGAGAGACCCAGTACTTC. It specifies CASSRDTTGSRGETQYF.

The chain has TRBV7-3 and TRBJ2-3; 8 nucleotides line up with TRBD2. The germline gives CDR1 SGHTA, CDR2 FQGTGA. This CDR3 is 14 amino acids long. Unmatched junction bases numbered 4, after V lost 5 bases and J lost 3 bases. As DNA, the CDR3 is TGTGCCAGCAGCGACCCTAGCGGGACAGATACGCAGTATTTT. It is translated as CASSDPSGTDTQYF.

The chain combines TRBV5-1 with TRBJ2-3; weak D call: TRBD2 (7 bases). V lost 0 bases, J lost 4 bases, and 15 bases lay in between. This CDR3 is built from 16 residues. Germline V gene data show CDR1 as SGHRS and CDR2 as YFSETQ. The chain's CDR3 is CASSLAGGAGADTQYF. The CDR3, as DNA: TGCGCCAGCAGCTTGGCCGGGGGCGCGGGAGCAGATACGCAGTATTTT.

This sequence joins TRBV27 and TRBJ1-1, with D perhaps TRBD1 (5 bases). Deletions cut 6 bases from V and 0 bases from J, with 8 bases between. Germline CDR1 is MNHEY and CDR2 is SMNVEV (reference sequence). The CDR3 is made up of 13 amino acids. This CDR3 is CASRGLVNTEAFF. In DNA, the CDR3 is TGTGCCAGCAGGGGGCTGGTGAACACTGAAGCTTTCTTT.

This chain connects TRBV19 to TRBJ1-5; 10 bases match TRBD1. The CDR3 runs to 15 residues. Germline CDR1 reads LNHDA; CDR2 reads SQIVND (reference sequence). V lost 9 bases to trimming and J lost 6 bases; unmatched junction nucleotides: 11. CDR3 sequence reads: CASHRDRGGSQPQHF. In nucleotides, the CDR3 is TGTGCCAGCCACCGGGACAGGGGCGGTTCTCAGCCCCAGCATTTT.

This clone was seen just once. V gene TRBV6-1 combines with J gene TRBJ2-1; D gene uncertain. This CDR3 spans 14 amino acids. Germline values: CDR1 MNHNS, CDR2 SASEGT. The V gene lost 5 bases and the J gene lost 8 bases, with 16 bases spanning the gap. This CDR3 is CASSSLPGQDEQFF. In DNA form, the CDR3 reads TGTGCCAGCAGTTCCCTCCCAGGTCAGGATGAGCAGTTCTTC.

The V call is TRBV28, the J call TRBJ2-7; possibly TRBD2 for D (6 bases). The CDR3 has 13 amino acids. From germline, CDR1 is MDHEN and CDR2 SYDVKM. V lost 8 bases and J lost 1, with 12 bases in between. CDR3 sequence (DNA): TGTGCCAGCCGGGCGGGGAGATCCTACGAGCAGTACTTC. Its translation: CASRAGRSYEQYF.

Of note for this clone: Different DNA sequences within this sample yield the same CDR3. The CDR3 region is CASSQDWGSNTEAFF. The CDR3 bases are TGCGCCAGCAGCCAAGATTGGGGGTCGAACACTGAAGCTTTCTTT. The chain is built from TRBV4-3 and TRBJ1-1; D might be TRBD1 (5 bases). Germline CDR1 and CDR2: LGHNA and YSLEER. The CDR3 totals 15 residues. With 0 bases removed from V and 1 base from J, the gap between germline ends came to 9 bases.

The V gene is TRBV7-2, the J gene TRBJ2-4; D may be TRBD1 (6 bases). Per germline, CDR1 SGHTA and CDR2 FQGNSA. The CDR3 totals 15 residues. The V gene lost 1 base and the J gene lost 8 bases, with 15 bases spanning the gap. The CDR3 DNA reads TGTGCCAGCAGCTTAGACAGGGCGGGTTTGGACATTCAGTACTTC. Its protein product is CASSLDRAGLDIQYF.

Only a few counts were recorded for this clone. The V and J genes are TRBV5-1 and TRBJ1-2; 12 nucleotides agree with TRBD1. Unmatched junction bases numbered 8, after V lost 0 bases and J lost 8 bases. Germline assignment: CDR1 SGHRS and CDR2 YFSETQ. The CDR3 contains 16 residues. The DNA for the CDR3 is TGCGCCAGCAGCTTGGGTCATCTGGGGACAGGGGGCGGCTACACCTTC. Translated, it gives CASSLGHLGTGGGYTF.

This clone was counted only a few times. CDR3 amino acids: CASSYAQGAGGETQYF. The CDR3 DNA is TGTGCCAGCAGTTACGCACAGGGGGCAGGGGGAGAGACCCAGTACTTC. The genes are TRBV6-5 and TRBJ2-5; 9 bases are a match to TRBD1. Looked up from germline, CDR1 is MNHEY and CDR2 is SVGAGI. CDR3 size: 16 residues. V was clipped by 2 bases and J by 4 bases; unmatched bases: 8.

The gene calls are TRBV25-1 and TRBJ2-5, with TRBD2 identical over 7 bases. The germline gives CDR1 MGHDK, CDR2 SYGVNS. The CDR3 extends over 13 amino acids. V lost 6 bases, J lost 5 bases, and 6 bases stayed unmatched. For the CDR3, the DNA is TGTGCCAGCAGCCGTTCCGGGGGGGAGACCCAGTACTTC. Translation gives CASSRSGGETQYF.

The V call is TRBV5-1, the J call TRBJ2-3; TRBD1 matches 10 bases. The ends lost 4 bases at V and 1 base at J; junction bases unmatched: 3. Germline assignment: CDR1 SGHRS and CDR2 YFSETQ. The CDR3 extends over 15 amino acids. In DNA, the CDR3 is TGCGCCAGCAGCGGCGGACAGGGGGGCACAGATACGCAGTATTTT. Its protein is CASSGGQGGTDTQYF.

The CDR3 region is CASSGPWETQYF. The CDR3 DNA reads TGTGCCAGTAGCGGGCCCTGGGAGACCCAGTACTTC. The genes are TRBV19 and TRBJ2-5; the D is unclear. The V gene lost 6 bases and the J gene lost 5 bases, with 10 bases spanning the gap. This CDR3 region has 12 residues. In germline, CDR1 is LNHDA, CDR2 SQIVND (reference sequence).